This T cell receptor (beta chain) appears in the sequencing data of a study of OX40 agonist ivuxolimab in advanced cancers. Study in general: The study treated patients with ivuxolimab, an agonistic anti-OX40 (CD134) antibody. Enrollees could have had prior anti-PD-1, anti-PD-L1 or anti-CTLA-4 therapy, which around 40% had received. Notes on the study in general: Clonal expansion by week 6 occurred in CD4+ and CD8+ blood T cells (at 0.1 to 3.0 mg/kg).

Libraries were prepared by immunoSEQ multiplex PCR; TCRdb keeps only in-frame clonotypes and omits some of them. There are approximately 82,000 clones in the sample; approximately 87% occur only once, and around 0.84% lies in the top ten. Trimming removed 5 bases from V and 1 base from J, with 8 bases in between. Looked up from germline, CDR1 is SGHTA and CDR2 is FQGTGA. This CDR3 is 13 amino acids long. This clone was counted only a few times. No antigen is known for it. The V call is TRBV7-3, the J call TRBJ1-1; unclear D gene. The input for sequencing was CD4+ or CD8+ T cells sorted from blood, taken in a trial of the OX40 agonist ivuxolimab. The clonotype was recovered from an adult with an advanced solid tumor such as melanoma, head and neck, liver or kidney cancer. The CDR3 sequence: CASSIDGNTEAFF. CDR3 in DNA: TGTGCCAGCAGCATAGACGGGAACACTGAAGCTTTCTTT.